This T cell receptor (beta chain) was sequenced during a study of blood T cells in healthy people across ages. The authors ran a second PCR of about 6 to 11 cycles using a sample-barcoded 5' primer and a J-beta primer mix. Each cDNA molecule carried a tag from a template-switch adaptor that contained 12 random nucleotides. TCRdb independently ran MiXCR on the 5' RACE reads; one entry per CDR3 protein. The sample has hundreds of thousands of distinct CDR3 sequences, around 30% seen once. Drawing of peripheral blood yielded roughly 9.8 milliliters from each donor. This clonotype showed up many times. The sequence derives from a woman older than 75 in good health. The sequencing sample was made of blood.

The CDR3 region is CATSRVKETQYF. CDR3 nucleotides: TGTGCCACCAGCAGAGTAAAGGAGACCCAGTACTTC. The J gene is TRBJ2-7, the V gene TRBV15, with D unclear. The J call may be incorrect, as the DNA end agrees better with TRBJ2-5. Germline assignment: CDR1 LNHNV and CDR2 YYDKDF (reference sequence). This CDR3 is built from 12 residues.